These 28 T cell receptor beta chains were sequenced from one sample in a study of blood T cell repertoires in COVID-19. Data came from immunoSEQ multiplex PCR; TCRdb stores just in-frame clones and leaves some out. Of roughly 180,000 clones listed, about nine tenths are singletons. The sample taken for sequencing was peripheral blood. The receptors originated from a young woman with acute or convalescent COVID-19.

The chain is built from TRBV6-5 and TRBJ1-4, with a tentative D call TRBD1 (5 bases). CDR1 MNHEY and CDR2 SVGAGI come from the germline V gene. This CDR3 has 12 amino acids. V was clipped by 10 bases and J by 8 bases, with 14 bases between them. The CDR3, as DNA: TGTGCCACCCGGGACTTTGGAGAAAAACTGTTTTTT. This sequence encodes CATRDFGEKLFF.

J is TRBJ2-7 and V is TRBV7-8; 8 nucleotides match TRBD1. The CDR3 spans 14 residues. Germline V lookup: CDR1 SGHVS, CDR2 FQNEAQ. Trimming at V came to 5 bases and at J to 1 base, leaving 4 bases not matched to a gene. CDR3 loop: CASSTDRGSYEQYF. The DNA for the CDR3 is TGTGCCAGCAGCACCGACAGGGGATCCTACGAGCAGTACTTC.

This clone was detected only once. The V gene is TRBV21-1, the J gene TRBJ2-1; no DNA check was done on the table's D call, TRBD2. TRBV21-1 is an annotated pseudogene. The CDR3 runs 15 residues. The CDR3 DNA reads as TGTGCCAGCATCGAGCCCCCCGATAGAAACCATGAGCAGTTCTTC. Amino acid sequence: CASIEPPDRNHEQFF.

This clone was picked up one time. The J gene is TRBJ1-2, the V gene TRBV6-6; D is unresolved. Trimming cost V 4 bases and J 6 bases, with 18 bases left between them. The germline V gene encodes CDR1 MNHNY and CDR2 SVGAGI (reference sequence). The CDR3 spans 15 residues. CDR3 amino acids: CASSLVRSPEDGYTF. The CDR3 DNA reads as TGTGCCAGCAGTTTAGTGAGGTCACCGGAGGATGGCTACACCTTC.

The chain couples TRBV24-1 to TRBJ2-3; possibly TRBD2 for D (5 bases). The CDR3 is 14 residues long. Germline V lookup: CDR1 KGHDR, CDR2 SFDVKD. Trimming removed 9 bases from V and 2 bases from J, with 14 bases in between. CDR3 nucleotides: TGTGCCACCCATCTTGGGGAGAACACAGATACGCAGTATTTT. Its translation is CATHLGENTDTQYF.

This chain uses TRBV6-5 with TRBJ1-5; the D is unclear. V lost 6 bases and J lost 0, with 9 bases in between. Germline loops: CDR1 MNHEY, CDR2 SVGAGI. The CDR3 has 14 amino acids. The CDR3 protein is CASREVNSNQPQHF. As DNA, the CDR3 is TGTGCCAGCAGGGAGGTCAATAGCAATCAGCCCCAGCATTTT.

The chain uses TRBV6-5 and TRBJ1-2, with TRBD1 as a possible D gene (6 bases). This CDR3 contains 15 residues. Germline CDR1 MNHEY, CDR2 SVGAGI. V was cut by 0 bases and J by 6 bases, with 14 bases left in between. DNA of the CDR3: TGTGCCAGCAGTTACTCGAATCGGGGGGCGAATGGCTACACCTTC. Translated, it gives CASSYSNRGANGYTF.

This chain uses TRBV29-1 with TRBJ1-5; unclear D gene. CDR1 is SQVTM, CDR2 ANQGSEA, per germline. The CDR3 is 12 residues long. The V gene lost 5 bases and the J gene lost 5 bases, with 10 bases spanning the gap. The CDR3 region has the DNA TGCAGCGTTACAGAAATCCATCAGCCCCAGCATTTT. Encoded protein: CSVTEIHQPQHF.

V usage is TRBV7-2 and J usage is TRBJ2-1; 7 bases are shared with TRBD1. The CDR3 loop spans 11 amino acids. The V and J ends lost 4 bases and 15 bases, in that order; junction bases with no gene match: 6. Germline-derived CDR1 and CDR2 are SGHTA and FQGNSA. The CDR3 spells CASSSDRVPFF. Written as DNA, the CDR3 is TGTGCCAGCAGCTCCGACAGGGTCCCGTTCTTC. Combining the CDR3 with reference TRBV7-2 and TRBJ2-1 gives the whole variable domain GAGVSQSPSNKVTEKGKDVELRCDPISGHTALYWYRQSLGQGLEFLIYFQGNSAPDKSGLPSDRFSAERTGGSVSTLTIQRTQQEDSAVYLCASSSDRVPFFGPGTRLTVL.

This clone was picked up a small number of times. The rearrangement links TRBV5-1 to TRBJ1-4; 7 nucleotides align to TRBD1. CDR1 is SGHRS, CDR2 YFSETQ, per germline. With 5 bases clipped from V and 3 bases from J, the junction kept 4 bases outside the gene matches. The CDR3 totals 14 residues. CDR3: CASSPGGSNEKLFF. The CDR3 DNA is TGCGCCAGCAGTCCAGGGGGGTCTAATGAAAAACTGTTTTTT.

V is TRBV5-5 and J is TRBJ2-2; no clear D gene. CDR3 size: 15 residues. V was pared by 2 bases and J by 0 bases, with 8 bases between. The germline gives CDR1 SGHKS, CDR2 YYEKEE (reference sequence). CDR3 amino acids: CASSLLAANTGELFF. Here the CDR3 DNA reads TGTGCCAGCAGCTTATTGGCGGCGAACACCGGGGAGCTGTTTTTT.

The rearrangement uses TRBV2 and TRBJ1-1, with 10 bases fitting TRBD1. The J segment lost 10 bases and the V segment lost 8 bases, leaving 4 bases of the junction unmatched. In germline, CDR1 is SNHLY, CDR2 FYNNEI. The CDR3 spans 11 residues. The CDR3 region has the DNA TGTGCCAGCGGACAGGGGGGGCGAGCTTTCTTT. Translation gives CASGQGGRAFF.

This clone showed up just a few times. The chain has TRBV18 and TRBJ1-6; D gene unclear. V lost 8 bases and J lost 10, with 18 bases in between. Germline V gene data show CDR1 as KGHSH and CDR2 as LQKENI. This CDR3 comprises 14 residues. The CDR3 DNA sequence: TGTGCCAGCGCGAGGGAGTGGGAGAACTCACCCCTCCACTTT. As protein: CASAREWENSPLHF.

V is TRBV7-6 and J is TRBJ2-2, with a possible D match to TRBD1 (5 bases). In germline, CDR1 is SGHVS, CDR2 FNYEAQ. The CDR3 length is 15 residues. V lost 5 bases and J lost 2, with 12 bases in between. This CDR3 is CASSTTDGNTGELFF. Written as DNA, the CDR3 is TGTGCCAGCAGCACGACAGACGGTAACACCGGGGAGCTGTTTTTT.

This clone was observed once. The genes are TRBV19 and TRBJ2-5; 16 bases match TRBD2. Trimming cost V 6 bases and J 13 bases; bases outside gene matches: 14. Germline V CDR1 and CDR2: LNHDA, SQIVND (reference sequence). The CDR3 sequence is 16 residues long. The CDR3 region has the DNA TGTGCCAGTAGCTCCCGGGGACTAGCGGGAGGGCCAACAATGTACTTC. It yields the protein CASSSRGLAGGPTMYF.

The chain combines TRBV7-6 with TRBJ1-2; a weak D match, TRBD1 (6 bases). This CDR3 contains 15 residues. The germline gives CDR1 SGHVS, CDR2 FNYEAQ. V was trimmed by 1 base and J by 1 base, leaving 10 bases between them. CDR3 protein: CASSLGTDLNYGYTF. In DNA, the CDR3 is TGTGCCAGCAGCTTAGGGACAGATCTTAACTATGGCTACACCTTC.

The J gene is TRBJ2-5, the V gene TRBV7-8, with D perhaps TRBD2 (6 bases). Trimming stripped 1 base from V and 4 bases from J, with 10 bases between. The CDR3 has 14 amino acids. Germline V gene sequence: CDR1 SGHVS, CDR2 FQNEAQ. The CDR3 loop reads CASSLVRDLETQYF. The CDR3 DNA sequence: TGTGCCAGCAGCTTAGTAAGGGACTTAGAGACCCAGTACTTC.

The chain is built from TRBV15 and TRBJ2-7; D remains ambiguous. The CDR3 runs 12 residues. With 6 bases removed from V and 2 bases from J, the gap between germline ends came to 8 bases. Germline lookup yields CDR1 LNHNV and CDR2 YYDKDF (reference sequence). This CDR3 reads CATRGTAYEQYF. The CDR3 DNA reads TGTGCCACCAGGGGCACCGCCTACGAGCAGTACTTC.

This chain uses TRBV4-2 with TRBJ1-4; no definite D call. Germline lookup yields CDR1 LGHNA and CDR2 YNFKEQ. The CDR3 contains 15 residues. The V end lost 0 bases, the J end lost 3 bases, and 8 bases lay between the germline ends. The CDR3 loop reads CASSQDSGSNEKLFF. The CDR3 coding sequence is TGTGCCAGCAGCCAAGATTCCGGGTCTAATGAAAAACTGTTTTTT.

This rearrangement joins TRBV28 to TRBJ2-7; D remains unclear. This CDR3 region has 12 residues. V shed 5 bases and J shed 9 bases, with 14 bases lying between them. Germline lookup yields CDR1 MDHEN and CDR2 SYDVKM. The CDR3 nucleotides are TGTGCCAGCAGTAATTATCAGGCCCCGCAGTACTTC. Its translation: CASSNYQAPQYF.

The chain links TRBV9 to TRBJ2-3; a weak D match, TRBD2 (5 bases). This CDR3 has 14 amino acids. The V gene's germline CDR1 is SGDLS and CDR2 YYNGEE. Trimming left V 0 bases short and J 4 bases short, with 9 bases between. The CDR3 here is CASSVDGNSDTQYF. CDR3 coding DNA: TGTGCCAGCAGCGTAGACGGGAACTCAGATACGCAGTATTTT.

The chain employs TRBV10-2 and TRBJ2-7; TRBD2 might be the D (6 bases). This CDR3 is 14 amino acids long. The V gene's germline CDR1 is WSHSY and CDR2 SAAADI. Trimming shortened V by 6 bases and J by 7 bases, and 19 bases separated the two germline ends. The CDR3 loop is CASSLTSPFEEQYF. CDR3 coding DNA: TGCGCCAGCAGCTTAACTAGCCCCTTTGAAGAGCAGTACTTC.

For the CDR3, the DNA is TGTGCCAGCAGTTTAACTAGCGTTATCGAGCAGTACTTC. The encoded protein is CASSLTSVIEQYF. This rearrangement joins TRBV12-3 or TRBV12-4 to TRBJ2-7, with 7 positions matching TRBD2. The CDR3 length is 13 residues. The V gene end was trimmed by 2 bases and the J gene end by 6 bases; junction bases not matched to a gene: 4.

This chain connects TRBV2 to TRBJ2-7; 9 nucleotides agree with TRBD2. CDR3 size: 15 residues. V lost 7 bases to trimming and J lost 4 bases; unmatched junction nucleotides: 11. CDR1 is SNHLY and CDR2 is FYNNEI in the germline V gene. DNA of the CDR3: TGTGCCAGCACCGAACGGTTAGCGGGAGTTTACGAGCAGTACTTC. It encodes CASTERLAGVYEQYF. The full variable domain, rest sourced from reference TRBV2 and TRBJ2-7, is EPEVTQTPSHQVTQMGQEVILRCVPISNHLYFYWYRQILGQKVEFLVSFYNNEISEKSEIFDDQFSVERPDGSNFTLKIRSTKLEDSAMYFCASTERLAGVYEQYFGPGTRLTVT.

The chain has TRBV5-1 and TRBJ1-1; the D is unclear. Trimming pared 4 bases from V and 8 bases from J, leaving 15 bases between. CDR1 is SGHRS and CDR2 is YFSETQ in the germline V gene. The CDR3 has 13 amino acids. The CDR3 protein is CASSAYAGREAFF. The CDR3 DNA sequence: TGCGCCAGCAGCGCCTACGCGGGAAGGGAAGCTTTCTTT.

This rearrangement joins TRBV5-4 to TRBJ1-2; 7 positions match TRBD1. Germline-derived CDR1 and CDR2 are SGHNT and YYREEE (reference sequence). The J segment lost 5 bases and the V segment lost 4 bases, leaving 5 bases of the junction unmatched. The CDR3 is made up of 13 amino acids. CDR3 amino acids: CASSRTGPYGYTF. The DNA for the CDR3 is TGTGCCAGCAGCAGGACAGGCCCTTATGGCTACACCTTC.

This sequence joins TRBV2 and TRBJ2-5; TRBD2 matches 12 bases. In germline, CDR1 is SNHLY, CDR2 FYNNEI. The length of the CDR3 is 17 residues. V lost 6 bases, J lost 4 bases, and 12 bases stayed unmatched. The CDR3 region is CASSSAPTSGSRETQYF. In DNA, the CDR3 is TGTGCCAGCAGCTCCGCTCCGACTAGCGGGAGCAGAGAGACCCAGTACTTC. The full variable domain, its missing parts supplied by reference TRBV2 and TRBJ2-5, is EPEVTQTPSHQVTQMGQEVILRCVPISNHLYFYWYRQILGQKVEFLVSFYNNEISEKSEIFDDQFSVERPDGSNFTLKIRSTKLEDSAMYFCASSSAPTSGSRETQYFGPGTRLLVL.

The chain is built from TRBV28 and TRBJ2-7; weak D call: TRBD2 (6 bases). CDR3 size: 14 residues. V dropped 3 bases and J dropped 4 bases, with 13 bases sitting between them. Germline V gene lookup returns CDR1 MDHEN and CDR2 SYDVKM. CDR3 nucleotides: TGTGCCAGCAGTTTGGGGGGAGGAGGGTACGAGCAGTACTTC. The encoded protein is CASSLGGGGYEQYF.